This paragraph reports one T cell receptor (beta chain). This record comes from a study of CD8+ T cells in alopecia areata. Study information: A 6-month period off drug followed tofacitinib, which lasted 6 to 18 months.

The treatment is: oral pan-JAK inhibitor, 5-10 mg twice daily. Sequencing relied on a cDNA template that was reverse transcribed from extracted RNA. The assay was immunoSEQ multiplex PCR, and TCRdb's table has in-frame clones only and misses some. The data hold under 150,000 clones, with roughly four fifths observed a single time. The CDR3 consists of 14 residues. Germline assignment: CDR1 MGHRA and CDR2 YSYEKL. Between the trimmed V and J ends, which lost 0 bases and 9 bases, there was a span of 9 bases. This material consisted of CD8+ T cells sorted from blood, taken at week 4, from a patient treated with tofacitinib. The chain couples TRBV4-1 to TRBJ1-6, with D perhaps matching TRBD1 (6 bases). This TCR came from a human donor with alopecia areata. CDR3 amino acids: CASSQETGSSPLHF. The CDR3 DNA sequence: TGCGCCAGCAGCCAAGAAACAGGGAGTTCACCCCTCCACTTT.